The sequence of this T cell receptor beta chain was determined in a study of lymphopenia after photon versus proton radiotherapy. Study-wide findings and caveats: After the lymphocyte nadir, photon-treated repertoires showed oligoclonal expansion, especially of CD8+ Temra cells.

Libraries were prepared by immunoSEQ multiplex PCR; TCRdb keeps only in-frame clonotypes and omits some of them. The repertoire consists of more than 45,000 clones, with roughly 84% occurring once and the leading ten covering 2.1%. Remarks on this clone: Its antigen is unknown.

The clonotype was recovered from a man aged 60-69 years with pancreatic cancer. The sample in question was peripheral blood, obtained from a patient treated with proton-based radiotherapy.

This CDR3 is CASTQGRGGLFGEQFF. The CDR3 nucleotides read TGTGCCAGCACCCAGGGTCGGGGAGGGCTATTTGGCGAGCAGTTCTTC. The genes are TRBV11-2 and TRBJ2-1, with 7 bases fitting TRBD2. V lost 7 bases and J lost 10; bases outside the gene matches: 19. Germline assignment: CDR1 SGHAT and CDR2 FQNNGV. This CDR3 spans 16 amino acids.